A single sample is the source of the 16 T cell receptor beta chains below, sequenced in a study of vaccination effects on CD4 cells after COVID-19. TCRdb keeps only in-frame clones here, not all; method: immunoSEQ multiplex PCR. The table records around 25,000 clones, 83% of them present only once. ViraFEST assay sequencing came after antigen-specific CD4+ T cells were expanded with viral peptide pools. Cultured cells yielded isolated CD4+ T cells after 10 days. As their vaccination, participants received two doses of either BNT162b2 or mRNA-1273. These TCRs' antigens remain unknown. The specimen comprised CD4+ T cells from PBMCs cultured with HCoV-NL63 spike peptides, sampled after COVID-19 vaccination. Every receptor here comes from a human donor who received a COVID-19 vaccine. Some clones in this sample may be carry-over from other donors' samples.

This CDR3 reads CATSDFTGADTQYF. DNA of the CDR3: TGTGCCACCAGTGATTTTACAGGGGCAGATACGCAGTATTTT. This chain links TRBV24-1 with TRBJ2-3; 7 bases line up with TRBD1. CDR1 is KGHDR, CDR2 SFDVKD, per germline. CDR3 length equals 14 residues. V trimming: 1 base; J trimming: 4 bases; junction bases outside the gene matches: 1.

The V gene is TRBV18, the J gene TRBJ2-5; D not resolved. Trimming removed 1 base from V and 1 base from J, with 7 bases in between. CDR3 length: 14 residues. CDR1 is KGHSH, CDR2 LQKENI, per germline. CDR3 residues: CASSPQDSQETQYF. CDR3 bases: TGTGCCAGCTCACCACAAGACTCCCAAGAGACCCAGTACTTC.

DNA of the CDR3: TGTGCCAGCAGCGCCGGACAGTCAAACATTCAGTACTTC. Amino acids: CASSAGQSNIQYF. The rearrangement uses TRBV7-3 and TRBJ2-4, with D perhaps matching TRBD1 (6 bases). The CDR3 totals 13 residues. V was cut by 5 bases and J by 6 bases, with 11 bases left in between. CDR1 and CDR2 from the germline V gene are SGHTA and FQGTGA.

The rearrangement uses TRBV5-1 and TRBJ2-4, with D possibly matching TRBD2 (7 bases). This CDR3 is 18 amino acids long. Trimming took off 3 bases at V and 0 bases at J, with 19 bases between the two ends. Germline V gives CDR1 SGHRS, CDR2 YFSETQ. For the CDR3, the DNA is TGCGCCAGCAGCTGGGATGTAGGGGGAGGGGGAGCCAAAAACATTCAGTACTTC. This codes for CASSWDVGGGGAKNIQYF.

The J gene is TRBJ2-1, the V gene TRBV19; D is ambiguous. V was trimmed by 3 bases and J by 4 bases, leaving 7 bases between them. This CDR3 contains 13 residues. The germline V gene encodes CDR1 LNHDA and CDR2 SQIVND (reference sequence). The CDR3 here is CASSIVGYNEQFF. In DNA, the CDR3 is TGTGCCAGTAGTATTGTAGGATACAATGAGCAGTTCTTC.

This chain links TRBV5-1 with TRBJ1-2; unclear D gene. Trimming stripped 0 bases from V and 4 bases from J, with 10 bases between. This CDR3 contains 14 residues. Per germline, CDR1 SGHRS and CDR2 YFSETQ. CDR3 sequence reads: CASSLEVGSYGYTF. The CDR3, as DNA: TGCGCCAGCAGCTTGGAGGTCGGGAGCTATGGCTACACCTTC.

This clone is a singleton in its sample. Compared with germline, one end of the junction differs, possibly owing to a read error. The V gene is TRBV25-1, the J gene TRBJ1-2, with 8 bases matching TRBD1. Germline loops: CDR1 MGHDK, CDR2 SYGVNS. The CDR3 is 11 residues long. CDR3 sequence reads: CASSVGTGLSF. Written as DNA, the CDR3 is TGTGCCAGCAGTGTAGGGACAGGACTCTCCTTC.

The CDR3 DNA follows: TGCAGCGTTGGGACAGCGACCCTCTATGGCTACACCTTC. Translating it yields CSVGTATLYGYTF. V is TRBV29-1 and J is TRBJ1-2; D might be TRBD1 (6 bases). The germline V gene encodes CDR1 SQVTM and CDR2 ANQGSEA. V lost 4 bases and J lost 4, with 13 bases in between. There are 13 residues in the CDR3.

The genes are TRBV3-1 (or the pseudogene TRBV3-2) and TRBJ1-1; D is unresolved. The CDR3 is 13 residues long. V was shortened by 2 bases and J by 5 bases, with 9 bases between the two germline ends. Germline CDR1 reads LGHDT; CDR2 reads YNNKEL (reference sequence). The CDR3 nucleotides are TGTGCCAGCAGCCAAACAGTTTTGACTGAAGCTTTCTTT. Residues: CASSQTVLTEAFF.

V is TRBV6-5 and J is TRBJ2-4, with a possible D match to TRBD2 (6 bases). CDR1 is MNHEY and CDR2 is SVGAGI in the germline V gene. The ends were cut back, 7 bases at V and 4 bases at J, with 14 bases in the middle. This CDR3 contains 14 residues. The DNA of the CDR3 is TGTGCCAGCAACCCGAGGGAGGAAAAAAACATTCAGTACTTC. The encoded protein is CASNPREEKNIQYF.

V and J are TRBV5-1 and TRBJ2-1; weak D call: TRBD2 (5 bases). The CDR3 loop spans 15 amino acids. V was trimmed by 1 base and J by 5 bases, leaving 13 bases between them. Germline V CDR1 and CDR2: SGHRS, YFSETQ. CDR3 loop: CASSLLVSGNNEQFF. CDR3 sequence (DNA): TGCGCCAGCAGCTTGCTGGTTTCGGGGAACAATGAGCAGTTCTTC.

J is TRBJ2-4 and V is TRBV5-1, with TRBD1 matching 11 bases. Germline CDR1 and CDR2: SGHRS and YFSETQ. CDR3 length: 15 amino acids. J was trimmed by 2 bases and V by 4 bases; bases with no gene match: 2. This CDR3 reads CASSRDRGTKNIQYF. Written as DNA, the CDR3 is TGCGCCAGCAGCCGGGACAGGGGGACCAAAAACATTCAGTACTTC.

The chain combines TRBV11-2 with TRBJ2-5; D ambiguous. The germline CDR1 and CDR2 sequences are SGHAT and FQNNGV. Trimming took off 5 bases at V and 5 bases at J, with 12 bases between the two ends. The CDR3 runs 13 residues. CDR3 residues: CASSVIPEETQYF. CDR3 coding DNA: TGTGCCAGCAGCGTTATTCCGGAGGAGACCCAGTACTTC.

The genes are TRBV18 and TRBJ1-2; TRBD1 aligns across 8 bases. CDR1 is KGHSH, CDR2 LQKENI, per germline. Losses at the gene ends were 2 bases for V and 6 bases for J; bases not matched to a gene: 8. The CDR3 spans 15 residues. Here the CDR3 reads CASSPALDREDGYTF. CDR3 nucleotides: TGTGCCAGCTCACCAGCCCTGGACAGGGAGGATGGCTACACCTTC.

The J gene is TRBJ2-2, the V gene TRBV4-1; TRBD2 might be the D (6 bases). This CDR3 is 14 amino acids long. Germline CDR1 MGHRA, CDR2 YSYEKL. The V gene lost 1 base and the J gene lost 4 bases, with 7 bases spanning the gap. The CDR3: CASSQAGVTGELFF. The CDR3 DNA reads as TGCGCCAGCAGCCAAGCGGGAGTCACCGGGGAGCTGTTTTTT.

V gene TRBV3-1 (or the pseudogene TRBV3-2) combines with J gene TRBJ1-6; D ambiguous. The CDR3 length is 12 residues. V shed 3 bases and J shed 7 bases, with 4 bases lying between them. Germline V lookup: CDR1 LGHDT, CDR2 YNNKEL (reference sequence). The CDR3 sequence is CASSHRNSPLHF. The CDR3 DNA is TGTGCCAGCAGCCACAGAAATTCACCCCTCCACTTT.